This T cell receptor beta chain was recorded in a study of blood T cell repertoires in COVID-19. Method: immunoSEQ multiplex PCR; TCRdb's copy keeps in-frame clones and lacks some. The sample includes 200,000 to 300,000 clones, 87% of them seen just once. The sequencing sample was made of PBMCs or T cells enriched from blood (not recorded which). The receptor was derived from a young woman with acute COVID-19.

CDR3 region: CASGFGTWDNQPQHF. The DNA of the CDR3 is TGTGCTAGTGGCTTCGGGACATGGGACAATCAGCCCCAGCATTTT. V is TRBV12-5 and J is TRBJ1-5; perhaps TRBD1 as D (6 bases). CDR1 is LGHNT, CDR2 FRNRAP, per germline. This CDR3 has 15 residues. Trimming removed 6 bases at V and 3 bases at J, with 15 bases between. Full variable domain (missing parts from reference TRBV12-5 and TRBJ1-5): DARVTQTPRHKVTEMGQEVTMRCQPILGHNTVFWYRQTMMQGLELLAYFRNRAPLDDSGMPKDRFSAEMPDATLATLKIQPSEPRDSAVYFCASGFGTWDNQPQHFGDGTRLSIL.